Presented here are 2 T cell receptor beta chains from one specimen sequenced in a study of tumour-infiltrating T cells in Burkitt lymphoma (TCRdb year 2020). The protocol used for the library was the immunoSEQ multiplex PCR assay. The clones in this table, taken by TCRdb from immuneACCESS, are in-frame only. Not every clone is retained; where verified, under half of the shortfall comes from an unresolved V gene, and the cause of the rest is unknown. Across this sample there are over a thousand clones, with 9.5% to 12% seen only once. The top ten clonotypes cover around 4.8% of the sample. Sequences were obtained from tumor tissue. The receptor set was obtained from a human donor with Burkitt lymphoma.

This clone was counted a few times. This chain uses TRBV5-3 with TRBJ2-2, with D hard to call. TRBV5-3 is recorded as an ORF, its role being uncertain. The germline V and J ends were trimmed by 2 bases and 2 bases, with 16 bases remaining between them. This CDR3 region has 17 residues. The CDR3 region has the DNA TGTGCCAGAAGCTTCTCACACGAGAATCCAAACACCGGGGAGCTGTTTTTT. This encodes CARSFSHENPNTGELFF.

The gene calls are TRBV12-2 and TRBJ2-1; no check of the table's D call, TRBD2, against the DNA was made. TRBV12-2 is reported as a pseudogene. CDR3 length equals 13 residues. For the CDR3, the DNA is TGTGCAAGTCGCGGAGGTGGTAGCGTTGAGCAGTTCTTC. Translated: CASRGGGSVEQFF.